This T cell receptor beta chain was sequenced in a study of T cell responses to AZD1222 COVID-19 vaccine. The germline CDR1 and CDR2 sequences are LGHDT and YNNKEL (reference sequence). The V gene end was trimmed by 1 base and the J gene end by 7 bases; junction bases not matched to a gene: 5. The CDR3 has 14 residues. Clones were sequenced by immunoSEQ multiplex PCR, and TCRdb holds only the in-frame ones, with some missing. This sample has some 180,000 clones; roughly 92% occur once, and the top ten carry around 1.6%. The origin of this receptor is an adult who received the AZD1222 COVID-19 vaccine. This specimen was peripheral blood, taken 28 days after the second AZD1222 dose. This chain links TRBV3-1 (or the pseudogene TRBV3-2) with TRBJ1-1; 8 bases are a match to TRBD1. CDR3 sequence reads: CASSQVGQGVEAFF. The DNA of the CDR3 is TGTGCCAGCAGCCAAGTCGGACAGGGCGTTGAAGCTTTCTTT.